This TCR beta chain originates from a study of tumor-infiltrating lymphocytes in primary liver carcinoma. Alongside blood RNA obtained from unsorted whole blood, germline DNA was also extracted. The CDR3 loop spans 12 amino acids. From germline, CDR1 is SQVTM and CDR2 ANQGSEA. Deletions cut 7 bases from V and 0 bases from J, with 9 bases between. Turning to this clonotype: This may arise from a read error, as a much more abundant clone is one base away.

With a constant-region primer, TCR beta cDNA was made from approximately 500 ng of total RNA. Modified slightly, ARM-PCR produced TCR beta libraries over three nested multiplex PCR rounds. The first two PCR rounds used TRBV1-TRBV30 forward primers with a C-beta reverse primer, around 10 cycles each. Using its own MiXCR run on the multiplex PCR reads, TCRdb lists one record per CDR3 protein. The sample holds hundreds of thousands of distinct CDR3 sequences; about 60% are singletons and the top ten take roughly 9%. The chain carries TRBV29-1 and TRBJ2-5; weak D call: TRBD2 (6 bases). The sample consisted of peripheral blood. The TCR was taken from a man in his forties or fifties with primary liver carcinoma and hepatitis B virus infection. In nucleotides, the CDR3 is TGCAGCGCCCGGGGGTACCAAGAGACCCAGTACTTC. Encoded protein: CSARGYQETQYF.